Presented here are 28 T cell receptor beta chains from one specimen sequenced in a study of cytomegalovirus exposure and HLA in healthy donors. The PCR made use of 60 Vbeta and 13 Jbeta primers. The table came from immunoSEQ multiplex PCR; TCRdb's copy has only in-frame clones and leaves some out. Of roughly 78,000 clones listed, approximately 70% were seen once; the top ten hold 20% to 25%. The material sequenced was PBMCs. The origin of the receptors is a man aged 40-49 years in good health and CMV-seropositive.

The chain links TRBV5-6 to TRBJ1-6; the D gene is possibly TRBD1 (5 bases). This CDR3 is 14 amino acids long. In germline, CDR1 is SGHDT, CDR2 YYEEEE. V was clipped by 2 bases and J by 6 bases, with 9 bases between them. The CDR3 reads CASSFRQTNSPLHF. The CDR3 DNA reads TGTGCCAGCAGCTTCCGACAGACTAATTCACCCCTCCACTTT.

The CDR3 DNA follows: TGTGCCAGTAGAAACCACCCAACTACTCCTGGAGAGACCCAGTACTTC. Its protein product is CASRNHPTTPGETQYF. This chain connects TRBV19 to TRBJ2-5; D is unresolved. Trimming took off 6 bases at V and 4 bases at J, with 21 bases between the two ends. Germline values: CDR1 LNHDA, CDR2 SQIVND (reference sequence). The CDR3 is made up of 16 amino acids.

This clone was seen a few times. The rearrangement uses TRBV6-6 and TRBJ2-7, with 10 positions matching TRBD1. The trim removed 8 bases at V and 5 bases at J, leaving 3 bases unmatched. The CDR3 length is 12 residues. CDR1 and CDR2 (germline): MNHNY, SVGAGI (reference sequence). CDR3 protein: CASWTGGDEQYF. In nucleotides, the CDR3 is TGTGCCAGCTGGACAGGGGGGGACGAGCAGTACTTC.

The rearrangement joins TRBV7-9 to TRBJ1-1; D is possibly TRBD1 (6 bases). Looked up from germline, CDR1 is SEHNR and CDR2 is FQNEAQ (reference sequence). The germline V and J ends were trimmed by 10 bases and 1 base, with 13 bases remaining between them. The CDR3 length is 13 residues. DNA for the CDR3: TGTGCCATCAGGGGCGACAAGAACACTGAAGCTTTCTTT. Its protein product is CAIRGDKNTEAFF.

This clone was detected only a few times. This chain joins TRBV5-1 and TRBJ2-5; TRBD2 agrees at 7 bases. The length of the CDR3 is 14 residues. Germline V CDR1 and CDR2: SGHRS, YFSETQ. J lost 5 bases, V lost 4 bases, and 8 bases had no gene match. DNA of the CDR3: TGCGCCAGCAGCACTGGACTAGGGGAGGAGACCCAGTACTTC. As protein: CASSTGLGEETQYF. The full variable domain, completed using reference TRBV5-1 and TRBJ2-5, is KAGVTQTPRYLIKTRGQQVTLSCSPISGHRSVSWYQQTPGQGLQFLFEYFSETQRNKGNFPGRFSGRQFSNSRSEMNVSTLELGDSALYLCASSTGLGEETQYFGPGTRLLVL.

This clone was seen a single time. The chain recombines TRBV9 with TRBJ1-4; no definite D call. V was shortened by 3 bases and J by 4 bases, with 13 bases between the two germline ends. The CDR3 runs to 15 residues. Germline V gives CDR1 SGDLS, CDR2 YYNGEE. CDR3 DNA sequence: TGTGCCAGCAGCGGCCAAGACACTTTTAATGAAAAACTGTTTTTT. This gives the protein CASSGQDTFNEKLFF.

V usage is TRBV5-6 and J usage is TRBJ1-1, with unresolved D. CDR3 length: 16 amino acids. V dropped 5 bases and J dropped 4 bases, with 21 bases sitting between them. From germline, CDR1 is SGHDT and CDR2 YYEEEE. The CDR3 bases are TGTGCCAGCAGTCCTCAGCCGGGGTCCTTGGGCACTGAAGCTTTCTTT. Protein: CASSPQPGSLGTEAFF.

V and J are TRBV18 and TRBJ1-3; D is undetermined. V was trimmed by 4 bases and J by 3 bases, leaving 10 bases between them. Germline V lookup: CDR1 KGHSH, CDR2 LQKENI. This CDR3 spans 14 amino acids. CDR3 bases: TGTGCCAGCTCACAGACACCGAATGGAAACACCATATATTTT. Translating it yields CASSQTPNGNTIYF. The full variable domain, rest sourced from reference TRBV18 and TRBJ1-3, is NAGVMQNPRHLVRRRGQEARLRCSPMKGHSHVYWYRQLPEEGLKFMVYLQKENIIDESGMPKERFSAEFPKEGPSILRIQQVVRGDSAAYFCASSQTPNGNTIYFGEGSWLTVV.

This sequence joins TRBV10-3 and TRBJ1-3; the D is unclear. The CDR3 sequence is 15 residues long. Deletions cut 0 bases from V and 0 bases from J, with 6 bases between. Germline CDR1 and CDR2: ENHRY and SYGVKD. Here the CDR3 reads CAISESGSSGNTIYF. The CDR3 DNA is TGTGCCATCAGTGAGTCCGGGAGCTCTGGAAACACCATATATTTT.

The chain employs TRBV4-3 and TRBJ2-7; a weak D match, TRBD2 (5 bases). Germline CDR1 is LGHNA and CDR2 is YSLEER. V lost 0 bases, J lost 6 bases, and 9 bases lay in between. CDR3 length: 13 amino acids. CDR3 sequence reads: CASSQDPGTEQYF. CDR3 nucleotides: TGCGCCAGCAGCCAAGATCCGGGAACCGAGCAGTACTTC.

The chain recombines TRBV7-2 with TRBJ2-2, with 9 positions matching TRBD2. The CDR3 length is 15 residues. The V gene's germline CDR1 is SGHTA and CDR2 FQGNSA. V dropped 7 bases and J dropped 6; count of bases not matched to a gene: 9. The CDR3 coding sequence is TGTGCCAGCAAGGCCGGGACTAGCCGTGCCGGGGAGCTGTTTTTT. Its translation is CASKAGTSRAGELFF.

This clone was seen a few times. This rearrangement joins TRBV5-1 to TRBJ2-6; 7 bases map to TRBD2. Germline CDR1 reads SGHRS; CDR2 reads YFSETQ. With V trimmed by 0 bases and J by 0 bases, 0 bases remained unmatched. The CDR3 spans 16 residues. CDR3 amino acids: CASSLGGSSGANVLTF. As DNA, the CDR3 is TGCGCCAGCAGCTTGGGCGGGAGCTCTGGGGCCAACGTCCTGACTTTC. Together with reference TRBV5-1 and TRBJ2-6, the CDR3 gives the full variable domain: KAGVTQTPRYLIKTRGQQVTLSCSPISGHRSVSWYQQTPGQGLQFLFEYFSETQRNKGNFPGRFSGRQFSNSRSEMNVSTLELGDSALYLCASSLGGSSGANVLTFGAGSRLTVL.

J is TRBJ1-1 and V is TRBV18, with D possibly being TRBD1 (5 bases). Germline CDR1 and CDR2: KGHSH and LQKENI. This CDR3 spans 13 amino acids. Deletions cut 8 bases from V and 2 bases from J, with 12 bases between. This chain's CDR3 is CASTQTANTEAFF. The CDR3 region has the DNA TGTGCCAGCACCCAGACAGCTAACACTGAAGCTTTCTTT.

This clone was found a few times. The rearrangement uses TRBV4-3 and TRBJ1-4, with TRBD1 identical over 7 bases. The germline CDR1 and CDR2 sequences are LGHNA and YSLEER. CDR3 length equals 15 residues. Trimming took 0 bases from V and 6 from J; bases not matched to a gene: 4. CDR3 sequence reads: CASSQDGRGDEKLFF. The DNA for the CDR3 is TGCGCCAGCAGCCAAGATGGCAGGGGGGATGAAAAACTGTTTTTT.

This chain links TRBV7-2 with TRBJ2-1; D possibly corresponds to TRBD2 (5 bases). The germline V and J ends were trimmed by 4 bases and 6 bases, with 13 bases remaining between them. This CDR3 spans 14 amino acids. Per germline, CDR1 SGHTA and CDR2 FQGNSA. This CDR3 reads CASSSLAGINEQFF. The CDR3 bases are TGTGCCAGCAGCTCACTCGCGGGTATCAATGAGCAGTTCTTC.

The chain recombines TRBV5-4 with TRBJ2-1, with 9 bases aligning to TRBD2. Germline-derived CDR1 and CDR2 are SGHNT and YYREEE (reference sequence). CDR3 size: 13 residues. With 5 bases clipped from V and 13 bases from J, the junction kept 10 bases outside the gene matches. In nucleotides, the CDR3 is TGTGCCAGCAGATCAGGACTAGCGAGCAGTCAGTTCTTC. This codes for CASRSGLASSQFF.

This rearrangement joins TRBV28 to TRBJ1-4, with D uncertain. The V and J ends lost 4 bases and 5 bases respectively, with 17 bases between them. The length of the CDR3 is 16 residues. Germline loops: CDR1 MDHEN, CDR2 SYDVKM. The CDR3 reads CASSSSVAGPNEKLFF. Here the CDR3 DNA reads TGTGCCAGCAGTTCCTCTGTTGCAGGCCCAAATGAAAAACTGTTTTTT. Supplemented by reference TRBV28 and TRBJ1-4, the full variable domain reads DVKVTQSSRYLVKRTGEKVFLECVQDMDHENMFWYRQDPGLGLRLIYFSYDVKMKEKGDIPEGYSVSREKKERFSLILESASTNQTSMYLCASSSSVAGPNEKLFFGSGTQLSVL.

The V and J genes are TRBV9 and TRBJ1-2; D is unresolved. The germline V gene has CDR1 SGDLS and CDR2 YYNGEE. The CDR3 runs 13 residues. V was trimmed by 8 bases and J by 2 bases, leaving 13 bases between them. DNA for the CDR3: TGTGCCAGTTCAACGGCGGTGAACTATGGCTACACCTTC. Its protein product is CASSTAVNYGYTF.

This clone was counted a single time. The V and J genes are TRBV4-2 and TRBJ2-1; 11 bases line up with TRBD2. The CDR3 extends over 17 amino acids. The germline V gene encodes CDR1 LGHNA and CDR2 YNFKEQ. After removal of 3 bases from V and 5 bases from J, the junction contained 9 bases not matched to a gene. The CDR3 region is CASSQWASGGHDNEQFF. The DNA for the CDR3 is TGTGCCAGCAGCCAGTGGGCTAGCGGGGGGCACGACAATGAGCAGTTCTTC.

This clone has only a few counts. This chain connects TRBV7-3 to TRBJ2-3; 9 bases line up with TRBD2. Trimming took 2 bases from V and 0 from J; bases not matched to a gene: 3. CDR3 length: 16 residues. Germline CDR1 and CDR2: SGHTA and FQGTGA. The CDR3 region is CASSLVAGVSTDTQYF. Here the CDR3 DNA reads TGTGCCAGCAGCTTAGTAGCGGGGGTCAGCACAGATACGCAGTATTTT.

The chain is built from TRBV4-1 and TRBJ2-7, with 7 bases lining up with TRBD1. Germline V gene sequence: CDR1 MGHRA, CDR2 YSYEKL. This CDR3 has 15 residues. J lost 3 bases, V lost 1 base, and 6 bases had no gene match. The CDR3 DNA is TGCGCCAGCAGCCAAGCTGACAGGGTCGGCTACGAGCAGTACTTC. Protein: CASSQADRVGYEQYF.

Remarks on this clone: The junction and the germline gene differ at one end; a read error may be behind it. The chain couples TRBV2 to TRBJ1-5; D might be TRBD1 (5 bases). This CDR3 spans 14 amino acids. Germline CDR1 is SNHLY and CDR2 is FYNNEI. DNA for the CDR3: TGTGCCAGCAGGGAAGGACATTCTGGGCAGCCCCAGCATTTT. As protein: CASREGHSGQPQHF. Filled out from reference TRBV2 and TRBJ1-5, the complete variable domain reads EPEVTQTPSHQVTQMGQEVILRCVPISNHLYFYWYRQILGQKVEFLVSFYNNEISEKSEIFDDQFSVERPDGSNFTLKIRSTKLEDSAMYFCASREGHSGQPQHFGDGTRLSIL.

The chain employs TRBV9 and TRBJ2-5, with 12 bases identical to TRBD2. The junction had 17 bases not matched to a gene; V was cut back by 4 bases and J by 1 base. CDR1 is SGDLS and CDR2 is YYNGEE in the germline V gene. The CDR3 consists of 20 residues. CDR3 sequence (DNA): TGTGCCAGCAGCTCCGGGGAAACTAGCGGGGGGATAGGGGGCCAAGAGACCCAGTACTTC. As protein: CASSSGETSGGIGGQETQYF. The variable domain in full, with the rest retrieved from reference TRBV9 and TRBJ2-5, is DSGVTQTPKHLITATGQRVTLRCSPRSGDLSVYWYQQSLDQGLQFLIQYYNGEERAKGNILERFSAQQFPDLHSELNLSSLELGDSALYFCASSSGETSGGIGGQETQYFGPGTRLLVL.

The chain is built from TRBV4-3 and TRBJ1-2; tentatively, D is TRBD1 (6 bases). This CDR3 contains 17 residues. Trimming stripped 1 base from V and 3 bases from J, with 18 bases between. Germline CDR1 and CDR2: LGHNA and YSLEER. The chain's CDR3 is CASSQGSPWDIHYGYTF. CDR3 nucleotide sequence: TGCGCCAGCAGCCAAGGGTCTCCCTGGGACATCCACTATGGCTACACCTTC.

This chain connects TRBV11-2 to TRBJ2-7, with D unclear. V gave up 1 base and J gave up 5 bases, with 9 bases separating them. Germline CDR1 SGHAT, CDR2 FQNNGV. This CDR3 has 13 residues. CDR3 DNA sequence: TGTGCCAGCAGCTTAGGGGCAGCCAACGAGCAGTACTTC. It is translated as CASSLGAANEQYF.

This clone ranks as medium-sized (0.01 to 0.1%). CDR3 in amino acids: CATRTGNLEAFF. The DNA of the CDR3 is TGTGCCACCAGGACAGGGAACCTTGAAGCTTTCTTT. V usage is TRBV19 and J usage is TRBJ1-1, with 8 bases fitting TRBD1. Per the germline V gene, CDR1 is LNHDA and CDR2 is SQIVND (reference sequence). CDR3 length equals 12 residues. The V and J ends lost 10 bases and 7 bases, in that order; junction bases with no gene match: 8.

The rearrangement links TRBV5-4 to TRBJ1-6; a weak D match, TRBD1 (5 bases). This CDR3 comprises 14 residues. V lost 4 bases, J lost 7 bases, and 12 bases lay in between. CDR1 and CDR2 from the germline V gene are SGHNT and YYREEE (reference sequence). In DNA form, the CDR3 reads TGTGCCAGCAGCATAGACAGCTCGAATTCACCCCTCCACTTT. Amino acids: CASSIDSSNSPLHF.

This rearrangement joins TRBV7-3 to TRBJ2-3, with TRBD1 identical over 7 bases. Trimming at V came to 3 bases and at J to 5 bases, leaving 8 bases not matched to a gene. The V gene's germline CDR1 is SGHTA and CDR2 FQGTGA. The CDR3 has 15 amino acids. In nucleotides, the CDR3 is TGTGCCAGCAGCTTGACGGGACAGACCGGAGATACGCAGTATTTT. This encodes CASSLTGQTGDTQYF.